One TCR beta chain is described in this entry. In the authors' workflow: Cell counts per sample came from amplifying reference gene primers. Profiled with immunoSEQ multiplex PCR; TCRdb holds only in-frame clones, not every one. That table gives V, J and clone size, and the DNA gave D and trimming. The sample contains about 110,000 clones, approximately 87% of which appear only once. This sample is drawn from a study of blood T cell repertoires in COVID-19. Whole-study context: There were acute and convalescent COVID-19 samples, and they came from the United States, Italy and Spain. From T cells, B-cell-depleted T cells, or PBMCs came the material, which was cDNA or gDNA.

Germline V lookup: CDR1 SNHLY, CDR2 FYNNEI. J gave up 7 bases and V 4 bases, and 1 base lay outside the gene matches. The CDR3 loop spans 13 amino acids. Sequencing used peripheral blood. This sequence originates from a woman aged 50 to 65 with acute or convalescent COVID-19. This chain joins TRBV2 and TRBJ1-5; 10 bases map to TRBD1. The CDR3 loop reads CASSGTGGQPQHF. Written as DNA, the CDR3 is TGTGCCAGCAGTGGGACAGGGGGACAGCCCCAGCATTTT. Filled out from reference TRBV2 and TRBJ1-5, the complete variable domain reads EPEVTQTPSHQVTQMGQEVILRCVPISNHLYFYWYRQILGQKVEFLVSFYNNEISEKSEIFDDQFSVERPDGSNFTLKIRSTKLEDSAMYFCASSGTGGQPQHFGDGTRLSIL.